The clone carrying this TCR beta chain was counted ten times or more. Its antigen is still unknown. The data stem from a study of T cells in Graves' hyperthyroidism and ophthalmopathy. Whole-study results and caveats: Blood also carried most thyroid clonotypes expanded above 0.001. The authors' 13 V-J model separated ophthalmopathy from stable hyperthyroidism.

The CDR3 totals 13 residues. CDR1 is MDHEN, CDR2 SYDVKM, per germline. V was pared by 3 bases and J by 5 bases, with 10 bases between. TCR beta CDR3 region amplification was performed from RNA transcripts. With the HTBI primer set, the TCR CDR3 went through a first round of RT-PCR. TCRdb fed the multiplex PCR reads into MiXCR, producing one record per CDR3 protein. The sample has more than 500,000 distinct CDR3 sequences, 15% to 20% seen once. In making diagnoses, clinical symptoms, serum thyroxine and TRAb, thyroid ultrasound and orbital computed tomography were all used. The PBMCs studied were ones that came from roughly 9.1 ml fresh peripheral blood.

Sequenced sample: blood. J is TRBJ1-2 and V is TRBV28, with D unresolved. The TCR originated in a woman aged 25-40 years with Graves' hyperthyroidism. The CDR3 is CASSLRVQYGYTF. In DNA, the CDR3 is TGTGCCAGCAGTTTGAGAGTGCAGTATGGCTACACCTTC.